This section outlines one T cell receptor (beta chain) sequence together with its context. The antigen remains undetermined. This sample is part of a study of T cell responses to AZD1222 COVID-19 vaccine. General study results and limits: Donors were chiefly white British, with a greater number of females, and clonal diversity was perhaps underestimated.

Repertoires were generated with immunoSEQ multiplex PCR, while TCRdb's copy carries only in-frame clones and drops some. The table includes roughly 120,000 clones, about 91% detected once. After removal of 1 base from V and 6 bases from J, the junction contained 9 bases not matched to a gene. Germline values: CDR1 MGHRA, CDR2 YSYEKL. The CDR3 covers 16 residues. The sequence came from an adult in good health. The sequences come from peripheral blood, collected on day 0 of AZD1222 vaccination. The gene calls are TRBV4-1 and TRBJ2-1; 7 bases agree with TRBD2. CDR3: CASSQVWSSGANEQFF. The CDR3 DNA reads as TGCGCCAGCAGCCAAGTATGGTCTAGCGGTGCCAATGAGCAGTTCTTC.